This T cell receptor beta chain was recovered during a study of post-analysis software for immune sequencing data. Points from the study as a whole: Pronounced co-clustering by F measure was evident among identically batched samples. Normalized Chao1 diversity was significantly reduced in patients versus controls. TRBV segments more frequent in patients than in controls numbered roughly 5 and included TRBV5-6, TRBV5-1 and TRBV20-1.

Notes on this clonotype: Its antigen is undetermined.

Germline CDR1 is LGHDT and CDR2 is YNNKEL (reference sequence). V dropped 0 bases and J dropped 6; count of bases not matched to a gene: 9. The CDR3 covers 16 residues. TCR beta cDNA libraries included unique molecular identifiers. MiXCR, applied by TCRdb to the PCR reads, yields one record per CDR3 protein. The sample records roughly 650,000 distinct CDR3 sequences, approximately 60% being singletons. Sequenced: blood. This receptor was obtained from a girl aged 2-15 years with multiple sclerosis. This chain joins TRBV3-1 and TRBJ2-3, with 7 positions matching TRBD2. The CDR3 DNA reads as TGTGCCAGCAGCCAAGATTACGGCGGGGGTGGGGATACGCAGTATTTT. Its translation is CASSQDYGGGGDTQYF.